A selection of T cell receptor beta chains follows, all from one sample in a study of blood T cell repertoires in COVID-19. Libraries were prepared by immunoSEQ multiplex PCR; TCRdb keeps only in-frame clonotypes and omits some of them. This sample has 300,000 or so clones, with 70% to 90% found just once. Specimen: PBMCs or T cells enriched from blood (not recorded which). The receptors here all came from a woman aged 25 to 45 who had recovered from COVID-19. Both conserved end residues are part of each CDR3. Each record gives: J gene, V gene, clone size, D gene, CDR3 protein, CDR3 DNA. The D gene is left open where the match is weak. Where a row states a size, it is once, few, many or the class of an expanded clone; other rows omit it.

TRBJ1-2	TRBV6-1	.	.	CASSEALGTPNYGYTF	TGTGCCAGCAGTGAAGCTTTAGGGACACCTAACTATGGCTACACCTTC
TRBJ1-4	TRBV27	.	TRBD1	CASSGQGWTNEKLFF	TGTGCCAGCAGTGGACAGGGGTGGACTAATGAAAAACTGTTTTTT
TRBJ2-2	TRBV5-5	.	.	CASSPGRDNTGELFF	TGTGCCAGCAGCCCGGGGCGGGACAACACCGGGGAGCTGTTTTTT
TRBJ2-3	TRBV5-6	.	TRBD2	CASSTGLAASSTDTQYF	TGTGCCAGCAGCACCGGACTAGCGGCCTCTAGCACAGATACGCAGTATTTT
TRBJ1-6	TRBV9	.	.	CASSAGEAGFSPLHF	TGTGCCAGCAGCGCGGGGGAGGCAGGGTTTTCACCCCTCCACTTT
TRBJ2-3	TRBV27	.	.	CASSLLDRRGLGDTQYF	TGTGCCAGCAGTTTACTGGACAGGAGGGGGTTGGGGGATACGCAGTATTTT
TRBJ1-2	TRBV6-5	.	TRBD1	CASSYSGTANYGYTF	TGTGCCAGCAGTTATTCCGGGACAGCTAACTATGGCTACACCTTC
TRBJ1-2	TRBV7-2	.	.	CASSRDYGEDSGYTF	TGTGCCAGCAGCAGAGACTATGGGGAGGACTCTGGCTACACCTTC
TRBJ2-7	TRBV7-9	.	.	CASSLAGQGGEQYF	TGTGCCAGCAGCTTAGCTGGGCAGGGGGGCGAGCAGTACTTC
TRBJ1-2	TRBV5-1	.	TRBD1	CASSLALLHTGETRYGYTF	TGCGCCAGCAGCTTGGCCCTTTTACACACAGGGGAAACTCGGTATGGCTACACCTTC
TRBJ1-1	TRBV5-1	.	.	CASSPIAGEGGKAFF	TGCGCCAGCAGCCCCATCGCCGGGGAGGGGGGAAAAGCTTTCTTT
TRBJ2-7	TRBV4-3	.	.	CASSQEWLASYEQYF	TGCGCCAGCAGCCAGGAATGGCTAGCTTCCTACGAGCAGTACTTC
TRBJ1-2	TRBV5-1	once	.	CASTPERGGYTF	TGCGCCAGCACCCCAGAGCGGGGAGGCTACACCTTC
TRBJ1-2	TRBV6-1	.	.	CASSEQQGIEGYTF	TGTGCCAGCAGTGAGCAACAGGGCATAGAAGGCTACACCTTC
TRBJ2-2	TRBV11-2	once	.	CASSVGLGARTGELFF	TGTGCCAGCAGCGTAGGCCTGGGGGCGCGAACCGGGGAGCTGTTTTTT
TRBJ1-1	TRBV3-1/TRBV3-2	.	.	CASSRKPLPEAFF	TGTGCCAGCAGCCGCAAGCCTCTACCCGAAGCTTTCTTT
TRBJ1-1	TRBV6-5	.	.	CASSNQGLDTEAFF	TGTGCCAGCAGTAACCAGGGGTTGGACACTGAAGCTTTCTTT
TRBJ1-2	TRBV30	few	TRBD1	CAWSEGGTGTGNYGYTF	TGTGCCTGGAGCGAAGGGGGGACCGGGACAGGGAACTATGGCTACACCTTC
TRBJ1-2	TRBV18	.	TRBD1	CASSLWDRVDYGYTF	TGTGCCAGCTCGTTATGGGACAGGGTGGACTATGGCTACACCTTC
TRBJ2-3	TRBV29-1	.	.	CSVEQGADTQYF	TGCAGCGTTGAACAGGGTGCAGATACGCAGTATTTT
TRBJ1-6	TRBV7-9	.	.	CASSLDVGRVSPLHF	TGTGCCAGCAGCTTAGATGTCGGCAGGGTATCACCCCTCCACTTT
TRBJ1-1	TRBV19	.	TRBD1	CASGRQGTTEAFF	TGTGCCAGTGGAAGACAGGGAACCACTGAAGCTTTCTTT
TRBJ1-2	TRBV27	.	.	CASSLRGGPNSQNYGYTF	TGTGCCAGCAGTTTAAGGGGAGGGCCCAATAGCCAGAATTATGGCTACACCTTC
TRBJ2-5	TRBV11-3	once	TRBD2	CASSSRTSGSQYF	TGTGCCAGCAGCTCAAGGACTAGCGGGAGCCAGTACTTC
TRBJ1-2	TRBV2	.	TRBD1	CAGVGTEYGYTF	TGTGCCGGCGTTGGGACAGAGTATGGCTACACCTTC
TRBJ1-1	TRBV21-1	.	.	CASSKLPYRPTGEKLNTEAFF	TGTGCCAGCAGCAAACTCCCCTACCGTCCGACAGGAGAAAAATTGAACACTGAAGCTTTCTTT
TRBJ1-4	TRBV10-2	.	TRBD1	CASSERPGGFEKLFF	TGCGCCAGCAGTGAAAGGCCAGGGGGCTTCGAAAAACTGTTTTTT
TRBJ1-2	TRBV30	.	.	CAWSVISGYGVGYTF	TGTGCCTGGAGTGTAATTTCAGGGTACGGAGTTGGCTACACCTTC
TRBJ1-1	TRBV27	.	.	CASSLSGVTEAFF	TGTGCCAGCAGTTTATCAGGGGTAACTGAAGCTTTCTTT
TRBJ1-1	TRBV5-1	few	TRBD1	CASSLYQGAELMNTEAFF	TGCGCCAGCAGCTTGTATCAGGGGGCCGAATTGATGAACACTGAAGCTTTCTTT
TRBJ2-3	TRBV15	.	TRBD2	CATSRTSGGAWDTQYF	TGTGCCACCAGCAGGACTAGCGGGGGGGCCTGGGATACGCAGTATTTT
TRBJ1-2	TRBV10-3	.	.	CATTPGKDYGYTF	TGTGCCACCACCCCGGGGAAGGACTATGGCTACACCTTC
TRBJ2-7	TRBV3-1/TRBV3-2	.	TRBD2	CASSQGSAGAYEQYF	TGTGCCAGCAGCCAAGGTTCTGCGGGGGCCTACGAGCAGTACTTC
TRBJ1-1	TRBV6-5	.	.	CASSYGGHMNTEAFF	TGTGCCAGCAGTTACGGGGGCCACATGAACACTGAAGCTTTCTTT
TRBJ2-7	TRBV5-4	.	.	CASSLGPSSYEQYF	TGTGCCAGCAGCTTAGGCCCTAGCTCCTACGAGCAGTACTTC
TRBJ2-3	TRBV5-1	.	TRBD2	CASSLGTSGGLRKYF	TGCGCCAGCAGCTTGGGGACTAGCGGGGGGCTGAGGAAGTATTTT
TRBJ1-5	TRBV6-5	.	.	CASSYQQNSNQPQHF	TGTGCCAGCAGTTACCAACAAAATAGCAATCAGCCCCAGCATTTT
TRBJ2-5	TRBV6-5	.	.	CASSYGRSYQETQYF	TGTGCCAGCAGTTACGGCAGGTCCTACCAAGAGACCCAGTACTTC
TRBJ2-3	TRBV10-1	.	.	CASSELAGSTDTQYF	TGCGCCAGCAGTGAGCTGGCAGGGTCGACAGATACGCAGTATTTT
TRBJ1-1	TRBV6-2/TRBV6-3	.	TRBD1	CASSYPFRTGATDTEAFF	TGTGCCAGCAGTTACCCCTTCAGGACAGGGGCGACGGACACTGAAGCTTTCTTT
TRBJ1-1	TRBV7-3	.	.	CASREGGAPTEAFF	TGTGCCAGCAGGGAGGGAGGGGCGCCCACTGAAGCTTTCTTT
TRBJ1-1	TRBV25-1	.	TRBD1	CASSEAGQKNTEAFF	TGTGCCAGCAGTGAGGCGGGACAGAAGAACACTGAAGCTTTCTTT
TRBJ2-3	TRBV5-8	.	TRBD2	CASSPTPRGVTDTQYF	TGTGCCAGCAGCCCGACCCCCCGGGGGGTAACAGATACGCAGTATTTT
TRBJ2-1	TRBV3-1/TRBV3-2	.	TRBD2	CASSQSGIAYNEQFF	TGTGCCAGCAGCCAAAGCGGGATCGCCTACAATGAGCAGTTCTTC
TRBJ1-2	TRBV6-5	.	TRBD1	CASTTGGDMGGYTF	TGTGCCAGCACCACAGGGGGGGACATGGGTGGCTACACCTTC
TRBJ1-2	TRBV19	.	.	CASSKAGPGGYTF	TGTGCCAGTAGTAAGGCTGGCCCCGGGGGCTACACCTTC
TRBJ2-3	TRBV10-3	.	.	CAISWPGADTQYF	TGTGCCATCAGTTGGCCCGGGGCAGATACGCAGTATTTT
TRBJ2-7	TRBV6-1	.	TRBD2	CASSEATSRHEQYF	TGTGCCAGCAGTGAAGCGACTAGCCGCCACGAGCAGTACTTC
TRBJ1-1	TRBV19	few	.	CASSIGRTSLEAFF	TGTGCCAGTAGTATAGGACGGACTAGCCTTGAAGCTTTCTTT
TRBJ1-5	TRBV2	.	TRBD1	CASGTNRGNNQPQHF	TGTGCCAGCGGAACAAACAGGGGGAACAATCAGCCCCAGCATTTT
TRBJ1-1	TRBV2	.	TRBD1	CASRTTGTGNTEAFF	TGTGCCAGCAGAACCACCGGGACAGGGAACACTGAAGCTTTCTTT
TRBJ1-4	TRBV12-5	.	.	CASGLGVAGMANEKLFF	TGTGCTAGTGGTTTGGGGGTGGCAGGGATGGCTAATGAAAAACTGTTTTTT
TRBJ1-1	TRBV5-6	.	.	CARRTENTEAFF	TGTGCCAGACGAACAGAGAACACTGAAGCTTTCTTT
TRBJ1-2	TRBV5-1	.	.	CASSLEAFIEDGYTF	TGCGCCAGCAGCTTGGAGGCGTTTATAGAGGATGGCTACACCTTC
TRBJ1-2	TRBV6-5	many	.	CASKWDSGGYTF	TGTGCCAGCAAGTGGGACTCCGGTGGCTACACCTTC
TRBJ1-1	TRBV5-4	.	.	CASSFQGRTLNTEAFF	TGTGCCAGCAGCTTTCAGGGGCGGACTTTGAACACTGAAGCTTTCTTT
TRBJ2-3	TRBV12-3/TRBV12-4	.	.	CASSLRADTQYF	TGTGCCAGCAGTTTAAGAGCAGATACGCAGTATTTT
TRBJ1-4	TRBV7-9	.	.	CASSSERDSAGKLFF	TGTGCCAGCAGCTCCGAAAGAGACAGCGCCGGAAAACTGTTTTTT
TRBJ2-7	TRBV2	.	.	CASSEANTGDRRYEQYF	TGTGCCAGCAGTGAAGCGAATACCGGAGACAGACGCTACGAGCAGTACTTC
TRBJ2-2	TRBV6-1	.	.	CATSDGTLNTGELFF	TGTGCCACCTCCGACGGGACACTTAACACCGGGGAGCTGTTTTTT